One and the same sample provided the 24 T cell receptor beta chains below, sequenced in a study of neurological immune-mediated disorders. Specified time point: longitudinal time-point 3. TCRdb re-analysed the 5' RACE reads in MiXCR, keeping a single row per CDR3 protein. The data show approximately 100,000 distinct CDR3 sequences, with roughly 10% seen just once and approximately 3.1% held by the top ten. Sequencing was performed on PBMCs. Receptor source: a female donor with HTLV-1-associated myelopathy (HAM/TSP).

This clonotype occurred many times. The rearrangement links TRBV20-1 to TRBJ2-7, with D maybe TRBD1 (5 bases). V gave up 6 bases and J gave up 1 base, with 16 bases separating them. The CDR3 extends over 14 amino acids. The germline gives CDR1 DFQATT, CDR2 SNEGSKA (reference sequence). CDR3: CSAAKGSTSYEQYF. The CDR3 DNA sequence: TGCAGTGCAGCGAAGGGGTCGACTTCCTACGAGCAGTACTTC.

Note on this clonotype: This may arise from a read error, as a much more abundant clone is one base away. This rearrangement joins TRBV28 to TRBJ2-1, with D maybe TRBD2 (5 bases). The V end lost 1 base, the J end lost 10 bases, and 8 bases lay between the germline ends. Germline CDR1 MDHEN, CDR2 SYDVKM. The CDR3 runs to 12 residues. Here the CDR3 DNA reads TGTGCCAGCAGTTTATACACGGGAGAGCAGTTCTTC. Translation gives CASSLYTGEQFF. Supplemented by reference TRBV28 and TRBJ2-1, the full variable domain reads DVKVTQSSRYLVKRTGEKVFLECVQDMDHENMFWYRQDPGLGLRLIYFSYDVKMKEKGDIPEGYSVSREKKERFSLILESASTNQTSMYLCASSLYTGEQFFGPGTRLTVL.

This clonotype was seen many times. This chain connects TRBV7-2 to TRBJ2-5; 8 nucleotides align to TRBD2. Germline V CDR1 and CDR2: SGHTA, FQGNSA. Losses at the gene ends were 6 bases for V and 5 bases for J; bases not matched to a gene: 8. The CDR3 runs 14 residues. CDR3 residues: CASRIAGSQETQYF. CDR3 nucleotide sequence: TGTGCCAGCAGGATAGCGGGGAGCCAGGAGACCCAGTACTTC.

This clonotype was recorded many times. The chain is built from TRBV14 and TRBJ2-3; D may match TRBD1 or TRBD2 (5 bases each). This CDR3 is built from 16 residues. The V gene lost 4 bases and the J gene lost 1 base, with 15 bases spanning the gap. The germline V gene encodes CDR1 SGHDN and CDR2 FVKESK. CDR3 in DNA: TGTGCCAGCAGCCCCCTTAGAGGGGCCGGCACAGATACGCAGTATTTT. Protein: CASSPLRGAGTDTQYF.

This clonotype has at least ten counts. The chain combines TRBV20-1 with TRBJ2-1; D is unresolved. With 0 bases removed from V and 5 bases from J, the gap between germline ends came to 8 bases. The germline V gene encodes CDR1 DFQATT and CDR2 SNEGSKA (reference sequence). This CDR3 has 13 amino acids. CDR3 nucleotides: TGCAGTGCTAGAGATCGAGCGAACAATGAGCAGTTCTTC. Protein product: CSARDRANNEQFF.

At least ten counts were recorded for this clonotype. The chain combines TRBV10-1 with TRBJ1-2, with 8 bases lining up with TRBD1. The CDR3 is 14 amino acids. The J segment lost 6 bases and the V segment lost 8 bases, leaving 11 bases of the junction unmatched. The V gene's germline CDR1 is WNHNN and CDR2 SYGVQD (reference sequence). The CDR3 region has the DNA TGCGCCAGCTTAAGACAGGGGAGCGGTAATGGCTACACCTTC. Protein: CASLRQGSGNGYTF.

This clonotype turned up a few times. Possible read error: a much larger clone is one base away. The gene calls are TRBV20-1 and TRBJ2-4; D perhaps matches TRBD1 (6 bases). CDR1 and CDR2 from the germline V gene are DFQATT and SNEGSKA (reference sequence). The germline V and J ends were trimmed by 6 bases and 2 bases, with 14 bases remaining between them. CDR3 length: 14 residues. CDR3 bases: TGCAGTGCCGGTAACAGGGTGACCAAAAACATTCAGTACTTC. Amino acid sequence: CSAGNRVTKNIQYF.

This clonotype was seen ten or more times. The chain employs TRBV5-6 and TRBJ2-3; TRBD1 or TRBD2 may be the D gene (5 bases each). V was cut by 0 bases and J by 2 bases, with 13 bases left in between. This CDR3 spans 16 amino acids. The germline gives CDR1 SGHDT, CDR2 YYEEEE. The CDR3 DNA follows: TGTGCCAGCAGCTTGGCCGCAGGGACCCCCACAGATACGCAGTATTTT. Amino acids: CASSLAAGTPTDTQYF.

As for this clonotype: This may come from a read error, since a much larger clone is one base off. The CDR3: CAIKRRGESEAFF. As DNA, the CDR3 is TGTGCCATCAAGAGAAGGGGAGAATCTGAAGCTTTCTTT. The V call is TRBV6-6, the J call TRBJ1-1; D is perhaps TRBD1 (5 bases). This CDR3 has 13 residues. V lost 10 bases to trimming and J lost 6 bases, with 18 bases between them. Germline V gives CDR1 MNHNY, CDR2 SVGAGI (reference sequence).

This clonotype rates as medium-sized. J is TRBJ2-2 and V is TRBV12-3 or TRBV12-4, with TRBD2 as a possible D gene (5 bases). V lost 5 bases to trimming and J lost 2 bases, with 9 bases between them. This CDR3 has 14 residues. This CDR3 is CASSPSGNTGELFF. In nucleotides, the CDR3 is TGTGCCAGCAGTCCGAGCGGAAACACCGGGGAGCTGTTTTTT.

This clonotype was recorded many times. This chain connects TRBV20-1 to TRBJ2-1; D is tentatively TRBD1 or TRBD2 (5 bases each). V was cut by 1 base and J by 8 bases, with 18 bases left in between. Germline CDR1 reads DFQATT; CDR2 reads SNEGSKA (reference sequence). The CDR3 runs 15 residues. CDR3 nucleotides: TGCAGTGCTAGAGGGCTAGCAGGGCCACGTCATGAGCAGTTCTTC. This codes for CSARGLAGPRHEQFF.

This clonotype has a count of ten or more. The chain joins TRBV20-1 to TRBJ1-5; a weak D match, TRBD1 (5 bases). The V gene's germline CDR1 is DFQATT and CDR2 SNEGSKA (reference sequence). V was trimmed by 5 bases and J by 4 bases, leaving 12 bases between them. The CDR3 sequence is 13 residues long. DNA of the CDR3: TGCAGTGCTGGCAGGGTAACAAATCAGCCCCAGCATTTT. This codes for CSAGRVTNQPQHF.

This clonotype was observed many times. The CDR3 loop is CASRNGQIMNTEAFF. The CDR3 DNA is TGTGCCAGCAGAAATGGACAGATCATGAACACTGAAGCTTTCTTT. The chain joins TRBV27 to TRBJ1-1, with D perhaps TRBD1 (6 bases). This CDR3 has 15 amino acids. CDR1 is MNHEY and CDR2 is SMNVEV in the germline V gene (reference sequence). Trimming took off 6 bases at V and 0 bases at J, with 14 bases between the two ends.

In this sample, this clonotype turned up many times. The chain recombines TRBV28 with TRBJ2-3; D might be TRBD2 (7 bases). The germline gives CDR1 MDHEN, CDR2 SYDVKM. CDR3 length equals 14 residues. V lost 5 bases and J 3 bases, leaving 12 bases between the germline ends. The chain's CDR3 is CASSRRGATDTQYF. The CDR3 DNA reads TGTGCCAGCAGTCGCCGGGGGGCTACAGATACGCAGTATTTT.

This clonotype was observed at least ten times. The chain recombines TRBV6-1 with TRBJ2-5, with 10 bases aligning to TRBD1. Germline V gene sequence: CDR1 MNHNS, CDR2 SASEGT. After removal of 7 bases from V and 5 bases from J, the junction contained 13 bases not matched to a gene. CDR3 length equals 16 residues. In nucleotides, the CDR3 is TGTGCCAGCACCATGAGGGGGACGGACAGGGGGGAGACCCAGTACTTC. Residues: CASTMRGTDRGETQYF.

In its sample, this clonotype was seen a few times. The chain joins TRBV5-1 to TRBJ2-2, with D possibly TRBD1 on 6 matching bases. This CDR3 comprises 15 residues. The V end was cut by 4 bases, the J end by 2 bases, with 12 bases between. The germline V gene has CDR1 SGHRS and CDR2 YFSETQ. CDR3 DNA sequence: TGCGCCAGCAGCCCCCCAGGGGTAAACACCGGGGAGCTGTTTTTT. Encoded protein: CASSPPGVNTGELFF.

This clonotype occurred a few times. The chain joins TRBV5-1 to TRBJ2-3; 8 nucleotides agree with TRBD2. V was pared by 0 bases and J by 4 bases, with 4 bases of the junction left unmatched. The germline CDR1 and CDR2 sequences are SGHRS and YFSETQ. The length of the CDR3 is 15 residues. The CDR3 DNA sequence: TGCGCCAGCAGCTTGGGCGGGGGGTCCTCAGATACGCAGTATTTT. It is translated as CASSLGGGSSDTQYF.

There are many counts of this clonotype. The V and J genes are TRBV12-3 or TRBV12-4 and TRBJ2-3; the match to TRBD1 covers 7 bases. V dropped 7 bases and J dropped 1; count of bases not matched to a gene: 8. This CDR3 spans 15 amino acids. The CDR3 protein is CASIIRGLGTDTQYF. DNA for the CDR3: TGTGCCAGCATCATCAGGGGGTTAGGCACAGATACGCAGTATTTT.

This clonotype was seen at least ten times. This CDR3 is CASSLSGWEQYF. As DNA, the CDR3 is TGTGCCAGCAGTTTATCAGGGTGGGAGCAGTACTTC. V gene TRBV12-3 or TRBV12-4 combines with J gene TRBJ2-7; tentative D call: TRBD1 (5 bases). The CDR3 spans 12 residues. The germline V and J ends were trimmed by 2 bases and 7 bases, with 9 bases remaining between them.

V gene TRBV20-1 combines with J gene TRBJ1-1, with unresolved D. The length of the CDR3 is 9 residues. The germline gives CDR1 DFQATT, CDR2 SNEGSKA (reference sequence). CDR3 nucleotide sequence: TGCAGCCCGGGCACTGAAGCTTTCTTT. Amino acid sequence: CSPGTEAFF.

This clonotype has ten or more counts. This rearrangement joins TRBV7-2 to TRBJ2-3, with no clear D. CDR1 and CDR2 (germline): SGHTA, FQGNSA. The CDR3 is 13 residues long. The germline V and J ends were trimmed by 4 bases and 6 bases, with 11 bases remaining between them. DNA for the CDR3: TGTGCCAGCAGCTCCCAGTCCCAGGATACGCAGTATTTT. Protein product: CASSSQSQDTQYF.

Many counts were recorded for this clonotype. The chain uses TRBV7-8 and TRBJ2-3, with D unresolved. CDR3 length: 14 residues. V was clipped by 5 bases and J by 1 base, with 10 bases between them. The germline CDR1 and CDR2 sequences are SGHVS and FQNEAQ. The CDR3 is CASSRTGGTDTQYF. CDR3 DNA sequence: TGTGCCAGCAGCCGGACGGGTGGCACAGATACGCAGTATTTT.

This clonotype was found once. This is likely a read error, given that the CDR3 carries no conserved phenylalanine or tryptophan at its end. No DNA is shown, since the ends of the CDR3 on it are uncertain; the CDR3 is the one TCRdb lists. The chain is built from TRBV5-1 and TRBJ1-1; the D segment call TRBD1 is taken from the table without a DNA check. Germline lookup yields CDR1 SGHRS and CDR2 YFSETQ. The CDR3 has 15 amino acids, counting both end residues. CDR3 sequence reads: CASSLMGQGNTEDFI.

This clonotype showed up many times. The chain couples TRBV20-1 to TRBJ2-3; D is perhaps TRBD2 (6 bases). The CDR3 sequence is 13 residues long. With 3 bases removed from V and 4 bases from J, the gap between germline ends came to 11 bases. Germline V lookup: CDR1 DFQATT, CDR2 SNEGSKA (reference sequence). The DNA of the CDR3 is TGCAGTGCTAGGGGACTCCTGCCAGATACGCAGTATTTT. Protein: CSARGLLPDTQYF.